This TCR beta chain derives from a study of shared clonotypes between healthy human individuals. Both subsets, CD45RA+ naive and CD45RA-negative memory, were split from the CD4+ cells. Some clones are missing from TCRdb's copy, which holds only in-frame ones; the method was immunoSEQ multiplex PCR. The sample lists roughly 330,000 clones, around two thirds seen once, with approximately 10% in the top ten. CDR1 and CDR2 from the germline V gene are SGDLS and YYNGEE. V shed 4 bases and J shed 4 bases, with 14 bases lying between them. CDR3 length: 14 amino acids. The receptor was derived from a man younger than 40 in good health. Source material: memory CD4+ T cells sorted from blood. Documented subset: CD45RA-negative fraction. V and J are TRBV9 and TRBJ2-5; TRBD1 might be the D (6 bases). The CDR3 here is CASSPLQGVETQYF. CDR3 nucleotides: TGTGCCAGCAGCCCACTACAGGGAGTAGAGACCCAGTACTTC.